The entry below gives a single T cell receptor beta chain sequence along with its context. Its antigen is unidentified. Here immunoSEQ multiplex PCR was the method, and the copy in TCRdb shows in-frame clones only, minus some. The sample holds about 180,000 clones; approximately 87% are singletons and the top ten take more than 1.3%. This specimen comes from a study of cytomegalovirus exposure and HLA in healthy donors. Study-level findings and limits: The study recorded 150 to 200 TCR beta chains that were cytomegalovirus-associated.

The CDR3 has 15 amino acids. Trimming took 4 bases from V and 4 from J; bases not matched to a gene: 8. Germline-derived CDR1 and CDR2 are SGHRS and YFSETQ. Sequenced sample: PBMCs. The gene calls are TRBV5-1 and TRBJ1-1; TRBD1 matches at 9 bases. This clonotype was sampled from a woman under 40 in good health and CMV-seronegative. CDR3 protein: CASSLRDRVATEAFF. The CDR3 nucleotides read TGCGCCAGCAGCCTCCGGGACAGGGTTGCCACTGAAGCTTTCTTT. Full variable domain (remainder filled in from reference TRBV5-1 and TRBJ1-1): KAGVTQTPRYLIKTRGQQVTLSCSPISGHRSVSWYQQTPGQGLQFLFEYFSETQRNKGNFPGRFSGRQFSNSRSEMNVSTLELGDSALYLCASSLRDRVATEAFFGQGTRLTVV.